The next 15 T cell receptor beta chains were all read from a single sample in a study of control samples from healthy donors and cancer patients. Repertoires were generated with immunoSEQ multiplex PCR, while TCRdb's copy carries only in-frame clones and drops some. Counted here are some 130,000 clones, 90% occurring once; the ten biggest clones make up 2.5% to 3%. Sequencing was done on a sample of blood. Receptors originate from a man aged 40-55 years in good health.

The rearrangement joins TRBV7-3 to TRBJ1-6, with 9 bases identical to TRBD1. The CDR3 extends over 15 amino acids. Looked up from germline, CDR1 is SGHTA and CDR2 is FQGTGA. J lost 7 bases, V lost 2 bases, and 3 bases had no gene match. The CDR3 loop reads CASSLSGQGNSPLHF. CDR3 nucleotide sequence: TGTGCCAGCAGCTTATCGGGACAGGGAAATTCACCCCTCCACTTT. Together with reference TRBV7-3 and TRBJ1-6, the CDR3 gives the full variable domain: GAGVSQTPSNKVTEKGKYVELRCDPISGHTALYWYRQSLGQGPEFLIYFQGTGAADDSGLPNDRFFAVRPEGSVSTLKIQRTERGDSAVYLCASSLSGQGNSPLHFGNGTRLTVT.

This chain links TRBV19 with TRBJ2-1; TRBD2 is a possible D gene (5 bases). Germline CDR1 is LNHDA and CDR2 is SQIVND (reference sequence). The CDR3 covers 15 residues. Trimming cost V 4 bases and J 5 bases, with 15 bases left between them. CDR3: CASSTLSGANNEQFF. The CDR3 bases are TGTGCCAGTAGTACACTAAGCGGAGCCAACAATGAGCAGTTCTTC.

The chain couples TRBV30 to TRBJ1-6; weak D call: TRBD1 (5 bases). The CDR3 length is 14 residues. With 0 bases removed from V and 10 bases from J, the gap between germline ends came to 13 bases. In germline, CDR1 is GTSNPN, CDR2 SVGIG (reference sequence). For the CDR3, the DNA is TGTGCCTGGAGTGTGGGTGGACAAAACTCACCCCTCCACTTT. Amino acids: CAWSVGGQNSPLHF.

V gene TRBV19 combines with J gene TRBJ2-1; TRBD1 or TRBD2 may be the D gene (5 bases each). Trimming removed 9 bases at V and 6 bases at J, with 21 bases between. The CDR3 is 15 residues long. Germline CDR1 reads LNHDA; CDR2 reads SQIVND (reference sequence). CDR3 sequence reads: CASTGRRTSGNEQFF. The CDR3, as DNA: TGTGCCAGCACGGGGCGGCGGACGAGTGGCAATGAGCAGTTCTTC.

J is TRBJ2-2 and V is TRBV30; unclear D gene. V lost 2 bases and J lost 5, with 6 bases in between. The V gene's germline CDR1 is GTSNPN and CDR2 SVGIG (reference sequence). This CDR3 region has 12 residues. CDR3 DNA: TGTGCCTGGAGTTTTGGGACCGGGGAGCTGTTTTTT. It is translated as CAWSFGTGELFF.

The V and J genes are TRBV5-4 and TRBJ1-4; the D is unclear. In germline, CDR1 is SGHNT, CDR2 YYREEE (reference sequence). CDR3 size: 16 residues. V gave up 0 bases and J gave up 10 bases, with 19 bases separating them. CDR3: CASSLAGSQEGGKLFF. The CDR3 nucleotides read TGTGCCAGCAGCTTGGCCGGGTCGCAAGAGGGAGGAAAACTGTTTTTT.

This clone was observed a single time. The rearrangement links TRBV19 to TRBJ2-1; 8 bases line up with TRBD2. The germline CDR1 and CDR2 sequences are LNHDA and SQIVND (reference sequence). With V trimmed by 5 bases and J by 7 bases, 16 bases remained unmatched. The CDR3 extends over 17 amino acids. In DNA form, the CDR3 reads TGTGCCAGTAGTCCCCACGGGTCGGGGGGGACACGGAATGAGCAGTTCTTC. Encoded protein: CASSPHGSGGTRNEQFF.

This chain links TRBV28 with TRBJ1-6, with D possibly being TRBD1 (5 bases). V lost 8 bases to trimming and J lost 9 bases, with 17 bases between them. Germline CDR1 and CDR2: MDHEN and SYDVKM. The CDR3 consists of 14 residues. CDR3 loop: CASLGGESFSPLHF. The CDR3 DNA sequence: TGTGCCAGCCTGGGGGGGGAGTCGTTTTCACCCCTCCACTTT.

This chain connects TRBV5-1 to TRBJ2-1; D is tentatively TRBD1 or TRBD2 (5 bases each). CDR3 length: 15 amino acids. Deletions cut 6 bases from V and 9 bases from J, with 22 bases between. Germline loops: CDR1 SGHRS, CDR2 YFSETQ. The CDR3 region is CASTGFTRGGGEQFF. DNA of the CDR3: TGCGCCAGCACGGGGTTCACGAGGGGCGGCGGTGAGCAGTTCTTC.

The chain carries TRBV19 and TRBJ2-2; 12 bases are a match to TRBD2. CDR1 is LNHDA, CDR2 SQIVND, per germline (reference sequence). This CDR3 has 16 amino acids. V trimming: 7 bases; J trimming: 3 bases; junction bases outside the gene matches: 6. The CDR3 protein is CASTRTSGAHTGELFF. CDR3 bases: TGTGCCAGTACCCGGACTAGCGGGGCCCACACCGGGGAGCTGTTTTTT.

The DNA for the CDR3 is TGTGCCAGCAGCTCAAGACAGGGTAGCAATCAGCCCCAGCATTTT. It encodes CASSSRQGSNQPQHF. The chain combines TRBV7-2 with TRBJ1-5; 7 nucleotides align to TRBD1. The germline CDR1 and CDR2 sequences are SGHTA and FQGNSA. The CDR3 totals 15 residues. J lost 0 bases, V lost 4 bases, and 3 bases had no gene match.

The genes are TRBV6-5 and TRBJ2-5; D is possibly TRBD2 (5 bases). V lost 6 bases, J lost 5 bases, and 22 bases lay in between. There are 16 residues in the CDR3. The V gene's germline CDR1 is MNHEY and CDR2 SVGAGI. CDR3 amino acids: CASRYSGSSGGETQYF. CDR3 in DNA: TGTGCCAGCAGGTACAGTGGTTCGTCTGGCGGGGAGACCCAGTACTTC.

Worth noting for this clone: The junction shows a germline mismatch at one end, possibly a read error. The chain employs TRBV4-2 and TRBJ1-3; the D is unclear. The CDR3 is made up of 15 amino acids. Germline loops: CDR1 LGHNA, CDR2 YNFKEQ. The CDR3 sequence: CASTQLWATGNTIYF. CDR3 sequence (DNA): TGTGCCAGCACCCAACTCTGGGCTACTGGAAACACCATATATTTT.

For this clone: An end of the junction does not agree with germline; a read error may underlie this. V and J are TRBV7-9 and TRBJ1-5; the D gene is possibly TRBD1 (5 bases). The CDR3 has 13 amino acids. Germline V lookup: CDR1 SEHNR, CDR2 FQNEAQ (reference sequence). CDR3 in DNA: TGTGCCAGCAGCCGGGACCCCCCTCAGGCCCAGCATTTT. This translates into CASSRDPPQAQHF. The entire variable domain, with the rest obtained from reference TRBV7-9 and TRBJ1-5, is as follows: DTGVSQNPRHKITKRGQNVTFRCDPISEHNRLYWYRQTLGQGPEFLTYFQNEAQLEKSRLLSDRFSAERPKGSFSTLEIQRTEQGDSAMYLCASSRDPPQAQHFGDGTRLSIL.

The rearrangement joins TRBV6-5 to TRBJ1-6; TRBD1 matches 9 bases. The CDR3 is made up of 15 amino acids. In germline, CDR1 is MNHEY, CDR2 SVGAGI. V lost 7 bases, J lost 6 bases, and 7 bases stayed unmatched. The CDR3 nucleotides read TGTGCCAGCACCAAAAAGGGACAGGGTAATTCACCCCTCCACTTT. Translating gives CASTKKGQGNSPLHF.